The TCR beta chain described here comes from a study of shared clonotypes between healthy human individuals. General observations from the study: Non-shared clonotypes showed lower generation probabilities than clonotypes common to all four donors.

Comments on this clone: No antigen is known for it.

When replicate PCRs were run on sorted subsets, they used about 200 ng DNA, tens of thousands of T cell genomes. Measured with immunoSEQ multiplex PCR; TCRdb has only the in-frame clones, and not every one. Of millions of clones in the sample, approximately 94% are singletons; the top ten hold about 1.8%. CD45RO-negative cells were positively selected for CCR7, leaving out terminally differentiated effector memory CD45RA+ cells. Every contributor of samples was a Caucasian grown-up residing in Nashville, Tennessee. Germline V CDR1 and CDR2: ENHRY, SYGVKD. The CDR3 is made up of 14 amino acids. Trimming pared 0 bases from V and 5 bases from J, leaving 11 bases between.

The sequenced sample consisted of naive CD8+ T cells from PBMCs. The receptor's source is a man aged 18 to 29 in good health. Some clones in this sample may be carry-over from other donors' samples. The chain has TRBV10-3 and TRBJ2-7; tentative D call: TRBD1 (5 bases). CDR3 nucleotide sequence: TGTGCCATCAGTGAGTCGATTCAGGGCCACGAGCAGTACTTC. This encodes CAISESIQGHEQYF.